This T cell receptor (beta chain) was found in a study of cytomegalovirus exposure and HLA in healthy donors. It was with 60 Vbeta and 13 Jbeta primers that the PCR ran. Measured with immunoSEQ multiplex PCR; TCRdb has only the in-frame clones, and not every one. This table holds some 190,000 clones, over 60% found once. Study observations and caveats: For cytomegalovirus status, the classifier reportedly gave diagnoses with high specificity and sensitivity. Most CMV-associated TCR beta chains were later found to appear HLA-restricted. Association of a missense DCLRE1C variant with TCR beta V- and J-gene trimming was reported in a later analysis.

The germline gives CDR1 SGHDT, CDR2 YYEEEE. This CDR3 has 14 amino acids. The ends were cut back, 0 bases at V and 0 bases at J, with 7 bases in the middle. Concerning this clone itself: As yet, its antigen is unknown.

This sequence was found in a woman between 40 and 50 years old in good health and CMV-seronegative. This chain uses TRBV5-6 with TRBJ2-7; D not resolved. The sample taken for sequencing was PBMCs. The CDR3 DNA sequence: TGTGCCAGCAGCTTGGGGGCAGTCTCCTACGAGCAGTACTTC. It yields the protein CASSLGAVSYEQYF. The full variable domain, with the rest looked up from reference TRBV5-6 and TRBJ2-7, is DAGVTQSPTHLIKTRGQQVTLRCSPKSGHDTVSWYQQALGQGPQFIFQYYEEEERQRGNFPDRFSGHQFPNYSSELNVNALLLGDSALYLCASSLGAVSYEQYFGPGTRLTVT.